The clone carrying this T cell receptor (beta chain) was recorded a few times. The antigen is not known. This CDR3 contains 11 residues. Germline-derived CDR1 and CDR2 are DFQATT and SNEGSKA (reference sequence). The sample belongs to a study of T-cell reconstitution after alpha-beta-depleted transplantation in children. Preparation of the TCRbeta library used unique molecular identifiers. TCRdb re-called the PCR reads with MiXCR, one entry per CDR3 protein. The sample lists 450,000 to 550,000 distinct CDR3 sequences; roughly 10% were seen once. Study-level points and caveats: Recipient T cells and thymic progenitors that survived gave rise to the high TCRbeta diversity observed at day 60 in some patients.

This chain connects TRBV20-1 to TRBJ2-7, with TRBD1 matching over 9 bases. This TCR was recovered from a female patient between 2 and 15 years old who had a stem cell transplant for aplastic anemia, so the T cells may come from the graft donor. The sample here was PBMCs, mostly from graft donor cells, taken 180 days after TCRalphabeta/CD19-depleted stem cell transplant. CDR3 protein: CRGDREYEQYF. CDR3 bases: TGCAGGGGGGACAGGGAATACGAGCAGTACTTC.